The rows below give T cell receptor beta chains drawn from one sample of a study of shared clonotypes between healthy human individuals. Clones were sequenced by immunoSEQ multiplex PCR, and TCRdb holds only the in-frame ones, with some missing. The table has about 980,000 clones, around 80% seen once. Material: memory CD4+ T cells sorted from blood. These receptors came from a man between 18 and 35 years old in good health. CDR3s include the opening cysteine and the closing phenylalanine or tryptophan. Each record gives: V gene, CDR3 length, clone size, D gene, J gene, CDR3 protein, CDR3 DNA. The D gene is left open where the match is weak. Size is omitted from some rows. Given values are once, few, many or a class for expanded clones.

TRBV11-2,15,many,-,TRBJ1-2,CASSLQQGGDYGYTF,TGTGCCAGCAGCTTACAACAGGGAGGGGACTATGGCTACACCTTC
TRBV2,14,-,-,TRBJ2-7,CASSAGPGSYEQYF,TGTGCCAGCAGTGCCGGACCGGGAAGCTACGAGCAGTACTTC
TRBV14,16,-,-,TRBJ1-2,CASSLGGTRQPYGYTF,TGTGCCAGCAGCCTCGGGGGCACCCGGCAGCCTTATGGCTACACCTTC
TRBV28,15,-,-,TRBJ1-2,CASSSNKQGSYGYTF,TGTGCCAGCAGTTCCAATAAACAGGGAAGCTATGGCTACACCTTC
TRBV5-1,15,-,TRBD1,TRBJ2-2,CASSLGDRNTGELFF,TGCGCCAGCAGCTTAGGGGACAGGAACACCGGGGAGCTGTTTTTT
TRBV7-6,15,-,-,TRBJ2-1,CASSLRGRGLDEQFF,TGTGCCAGCAGCTTAAGAGGTCGGGGTTTAGATGAGCAGTTCTTC
TRBV2,14,-,-,TRBJ2-5,CASRRDRGQETQYF,TGTGCCAGCAGACGCGATAGGGGCCAAGAGACCCAGTACTTC
TRBV4-2,12,-,-,TRBJ1-1,CASSQEGGAAFF,TGTGCCAGCAGCCAAGAAGGAGGGGCCGCTTTCTTT
TRBV5-4,13,few,-,TRBJ1-4,CASSLQGNEKLFF,TGTGCCAGCAGTCTCCAGGGGAATGAAAAACTGTTTTTT
TRBV6-5,15,-,-,TRBJ1-4,CASSSKAGTNEKLFF,TGTGCCAGCAGTTCGAAAGCAGGGACTAATGAAAAACTGTTTTTT
TRBV30,15,-,-,TRBJ1-4,CAWSGYGLKNEKLFF,TGTGCCTGGAGCGGCTACGGACTGAAGAATGAAAAACTGTTTTTT
TRBV5-1,14,few,TRBD2,TRBJ2-5,CASSSTSGGETQYF,TGCGCCAGCAGCTCCACTAGCGGGGGAGAGACCCAGTACTTC
TRBV30,14,-,TRBD1,TRBJ1-2,CAWRSTGVNYGYTF,TGTGCCTGGAGATCGACAGGGGTGAACTATGGCTACACCTTC
TRBV7-6,15,-,TRBD1,TRBJ1-4,CASSHNTGANEKLFF,TGTGCCAGCAGTCATAATACAGGGGCTAATGAAAAACTGTTTTTT
TRBV9,15,-,TRBD2,TRBJ2-7,CASSPGTSGIYEQYF,TGTGCCAGCAGCCCAGGGACTAGCGGGATCTACGAGCAGTACTTC
TRBV6-1,15,-,-,TRBJ2-2,CASSGGDRNTGELFF,TGTGCCAGCAGTGGGGGGGACAGGAACACCGGGGAGCTGTTTTTT
TRBV18,15,-,-,TRBJ2-3,CASSPIGHEADTQYF,TGTGCCAGCTCACCCATCGGACACGAAGCAGATACGCAGTATTTT
TRBV7-2,17,-,-,TRBJ2-7,CASSLAPPSRSSYEQYF,TGTGCCAGCAGCTTAGCACCCCCCAGCAGGAGCTCCTACGAGCAGTACTTC
TRBV7-2,14,-,TRBD2,TRBJ2-7,CASSLGLGNYEQYF,TGTGCCAGCAGCCTAGGACTAGGTAACTACGAGCAGTACTTC